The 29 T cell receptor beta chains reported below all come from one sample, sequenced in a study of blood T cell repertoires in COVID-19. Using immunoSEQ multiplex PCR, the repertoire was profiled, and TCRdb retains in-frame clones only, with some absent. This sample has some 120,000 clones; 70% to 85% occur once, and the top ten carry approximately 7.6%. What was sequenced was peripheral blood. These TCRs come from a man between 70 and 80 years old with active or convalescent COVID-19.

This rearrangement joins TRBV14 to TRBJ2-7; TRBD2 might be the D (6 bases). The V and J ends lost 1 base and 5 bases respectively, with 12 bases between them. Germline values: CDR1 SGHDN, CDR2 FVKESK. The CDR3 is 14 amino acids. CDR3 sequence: CASSQGLVSNEQYF. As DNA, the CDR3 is TGTGCCAGCAGCCAAGGACTAGTCTCAAACGAGCAGTACTTC.

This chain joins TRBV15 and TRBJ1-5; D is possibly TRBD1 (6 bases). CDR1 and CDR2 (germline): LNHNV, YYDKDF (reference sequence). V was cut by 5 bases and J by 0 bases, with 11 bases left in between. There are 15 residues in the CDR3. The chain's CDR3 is CATSRQVNSNQPQHF. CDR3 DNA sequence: TGTGCCACCAGCCGACAGGTCAATAGCAATCAGCCCCAGCATTTT.

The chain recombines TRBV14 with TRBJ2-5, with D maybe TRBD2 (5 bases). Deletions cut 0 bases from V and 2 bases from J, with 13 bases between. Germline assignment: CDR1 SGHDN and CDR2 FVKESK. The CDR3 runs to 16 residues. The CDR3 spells CASSQDRRLLQETQYF. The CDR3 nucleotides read TGTGCCAGCAGCCAAGATCGCCGACTACTACAAGAGACCCAGTACTTC.

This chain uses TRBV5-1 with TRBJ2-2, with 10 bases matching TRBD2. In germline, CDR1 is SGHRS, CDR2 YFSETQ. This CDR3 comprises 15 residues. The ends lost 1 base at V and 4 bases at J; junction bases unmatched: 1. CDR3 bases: TGCGCCAGCAGCTTGACTAGCGGGACCACCGGGGAGCTGTTTTTT. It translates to CASSLTSGTTGELFF.

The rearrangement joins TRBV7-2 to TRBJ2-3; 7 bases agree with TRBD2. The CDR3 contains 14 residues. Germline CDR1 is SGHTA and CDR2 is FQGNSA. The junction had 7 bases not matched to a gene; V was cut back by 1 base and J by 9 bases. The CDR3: CASSLVTSPTTQYF. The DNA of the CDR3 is TGTGCCAGCAGCTTAGTGACTAGCCCTACGACGCAGTATTTT.

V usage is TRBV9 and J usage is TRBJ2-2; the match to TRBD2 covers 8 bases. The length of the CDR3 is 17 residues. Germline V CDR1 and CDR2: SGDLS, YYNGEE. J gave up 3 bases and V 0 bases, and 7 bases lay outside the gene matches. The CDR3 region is CASSVATSGTHTGELFF. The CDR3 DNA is TGTGCCAGCAGCGTAGCTACTAGCGGAACTCACACCGGGGAGCTGTTTTTT.

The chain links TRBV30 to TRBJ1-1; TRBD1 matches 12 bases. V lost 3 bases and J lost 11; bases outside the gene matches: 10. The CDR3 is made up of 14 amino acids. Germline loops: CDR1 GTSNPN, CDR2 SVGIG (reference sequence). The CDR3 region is CAWRTRDRGLSAFF. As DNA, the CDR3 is TGTGCCTGGAGGACCCGGGACAGGGGGCTTTCGGCTTTCTTT.

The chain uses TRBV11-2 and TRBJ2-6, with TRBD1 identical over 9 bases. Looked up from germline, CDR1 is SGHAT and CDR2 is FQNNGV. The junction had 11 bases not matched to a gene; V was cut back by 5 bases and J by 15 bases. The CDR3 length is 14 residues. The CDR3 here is CASSPYTGGLGLTF. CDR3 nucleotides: TGTGCCAGCAGCCCCTATACAGGGGGCCTCGGCCTGACTTTC.

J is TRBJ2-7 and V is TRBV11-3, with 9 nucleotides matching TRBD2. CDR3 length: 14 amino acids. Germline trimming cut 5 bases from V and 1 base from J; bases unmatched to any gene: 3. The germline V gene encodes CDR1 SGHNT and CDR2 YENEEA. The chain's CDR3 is CASSPGLASYEQYF. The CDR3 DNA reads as TGTGCCAGCAGCCCGGGACTAGCTTCCTACGAGCAGTACTTC.

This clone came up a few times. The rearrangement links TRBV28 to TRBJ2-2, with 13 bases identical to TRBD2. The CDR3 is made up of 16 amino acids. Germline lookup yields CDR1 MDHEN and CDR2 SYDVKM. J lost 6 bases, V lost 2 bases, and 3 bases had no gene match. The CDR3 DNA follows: TGTGCCAGCAGTTTAATGGGACTAGCGGGACCCGGGGAGCTGTTTTTT. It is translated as CASSLMGLAGPGELFF.

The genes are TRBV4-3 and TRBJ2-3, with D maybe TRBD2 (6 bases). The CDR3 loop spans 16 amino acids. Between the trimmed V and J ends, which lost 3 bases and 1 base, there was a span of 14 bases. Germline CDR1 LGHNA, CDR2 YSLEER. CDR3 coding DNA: TGCGCCAGCAGCCAGGCGGGATCACCGGGCACAGATACGCAGTATTTT. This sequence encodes CASSQAGSPGTDTQYF.

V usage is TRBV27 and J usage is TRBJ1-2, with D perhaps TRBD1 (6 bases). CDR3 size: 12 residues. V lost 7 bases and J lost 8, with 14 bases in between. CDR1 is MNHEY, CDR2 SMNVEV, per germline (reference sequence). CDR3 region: CASMSGARGYTF. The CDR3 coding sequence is TGTGCCAGCATGTCAGGGGCGAGGGGCTACACCTTC.

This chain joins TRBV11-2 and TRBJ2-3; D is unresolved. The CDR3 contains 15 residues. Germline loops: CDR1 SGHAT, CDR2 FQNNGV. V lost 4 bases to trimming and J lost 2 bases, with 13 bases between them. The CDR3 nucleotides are TGTGCCAGCAGCTCCCCCGGCGGCTCCACAGATACGCAGTATTTT. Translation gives CASSSPGGSTDTQYF.

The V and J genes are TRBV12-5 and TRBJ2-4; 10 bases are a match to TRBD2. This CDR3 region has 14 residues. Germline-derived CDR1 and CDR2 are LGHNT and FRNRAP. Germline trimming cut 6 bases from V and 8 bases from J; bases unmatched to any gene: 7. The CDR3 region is CASGPGTSEDIQYF. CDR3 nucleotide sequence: TGTGCTAGTGGCCCCGGGACTAGCGAGGACATTCAGTACTTC.

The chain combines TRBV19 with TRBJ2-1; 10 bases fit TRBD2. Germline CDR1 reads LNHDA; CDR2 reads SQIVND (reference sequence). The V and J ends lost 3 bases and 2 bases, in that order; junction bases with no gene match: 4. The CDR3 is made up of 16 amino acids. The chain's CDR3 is CASSISGGRAYNEQFF. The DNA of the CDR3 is TGTGCCAGTAGTATTAGCGGGGGGCGTGCCTACAATGAGCAGTTCTTC.

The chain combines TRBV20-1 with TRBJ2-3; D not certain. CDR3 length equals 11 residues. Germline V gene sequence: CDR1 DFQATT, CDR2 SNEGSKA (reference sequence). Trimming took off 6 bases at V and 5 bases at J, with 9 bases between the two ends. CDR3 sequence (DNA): TGCAGTGCCGCGACTGTAGATACGCAGTATTTT. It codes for CSAATVDTQYF.

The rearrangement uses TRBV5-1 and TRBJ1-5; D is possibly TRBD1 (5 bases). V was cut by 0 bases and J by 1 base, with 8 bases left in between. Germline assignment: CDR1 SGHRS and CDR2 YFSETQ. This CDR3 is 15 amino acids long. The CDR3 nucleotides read TGCGCCAGCAGCTTGGGACAGTCAAGCAATCAGCCCCAGCATTTT. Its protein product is CASSLGQSSNQPQHF.

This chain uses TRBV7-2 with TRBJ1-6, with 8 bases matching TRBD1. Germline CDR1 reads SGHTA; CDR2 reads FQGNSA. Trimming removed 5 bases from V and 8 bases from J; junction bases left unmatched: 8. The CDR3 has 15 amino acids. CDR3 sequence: CASSPGQGGYSPLHF. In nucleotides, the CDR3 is TGTGCCAGCAGCCCAGGACAGGGAGGGTATTCACCCCTCCACTTT.

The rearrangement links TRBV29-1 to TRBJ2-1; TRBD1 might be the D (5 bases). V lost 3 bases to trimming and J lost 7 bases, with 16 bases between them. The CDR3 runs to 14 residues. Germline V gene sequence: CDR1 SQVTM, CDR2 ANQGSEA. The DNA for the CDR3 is TGCAGCGTTGACCGAATTCCTCAGGGTAATGAGCAGTTCTTC. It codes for CSVDRIPQGNEQFF.

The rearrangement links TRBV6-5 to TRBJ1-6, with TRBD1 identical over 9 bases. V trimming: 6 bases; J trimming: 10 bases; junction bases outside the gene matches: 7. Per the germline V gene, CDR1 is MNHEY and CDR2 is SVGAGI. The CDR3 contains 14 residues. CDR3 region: CASRRQGEGSPLHF. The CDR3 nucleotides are TGTGCCAGCAGGCGACAGGGGGAAGGATCACCCCTCCACTTT.

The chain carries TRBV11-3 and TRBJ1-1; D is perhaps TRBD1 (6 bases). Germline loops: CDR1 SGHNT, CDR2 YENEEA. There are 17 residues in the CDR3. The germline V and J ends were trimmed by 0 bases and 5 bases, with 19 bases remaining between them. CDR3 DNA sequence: TGTGCCAGCAGCTTAGAAGGTCGGTGGGCAGGGGCGACTGAAGCTTTCTTT. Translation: CASSLEGRWAGATEAFF.

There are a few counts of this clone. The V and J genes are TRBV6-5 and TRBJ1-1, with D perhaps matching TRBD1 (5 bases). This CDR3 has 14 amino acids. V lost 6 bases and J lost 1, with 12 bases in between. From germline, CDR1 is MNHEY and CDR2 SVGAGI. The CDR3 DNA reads TGTGCCAGCAGGGAGTTCACAGGGAACACTGAAGCTTTCTTT. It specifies CASREFTGNTEAFF.

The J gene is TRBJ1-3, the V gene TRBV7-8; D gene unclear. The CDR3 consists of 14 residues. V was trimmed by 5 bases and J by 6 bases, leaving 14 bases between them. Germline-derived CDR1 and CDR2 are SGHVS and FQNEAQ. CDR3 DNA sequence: TGTGCCAGCAGCCCAAATGAGGTCGAAAACACCATATATTTT. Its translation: CASSPNEVENTIYF.

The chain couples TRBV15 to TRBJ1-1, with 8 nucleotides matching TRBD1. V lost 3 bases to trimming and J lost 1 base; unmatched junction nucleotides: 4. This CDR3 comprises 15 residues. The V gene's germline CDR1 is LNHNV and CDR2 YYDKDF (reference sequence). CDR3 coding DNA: TGTGCCACCAGCAGGGGGGACAGGAGGAACACTGAAGCTTTCTTT. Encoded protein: CATSRGDRRNTEAFF. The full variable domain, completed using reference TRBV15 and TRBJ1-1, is DAMVIQNPRYQVTQFGKPVTLSCSQTLNHNVMYWYQQKSSQAPKLLFHYYDKDFNNEADTPDNFQSRRPNTSFCFLDIRSPGLGDTAMYLCATSRGDRRNTEAFFGQGTRLTVV.

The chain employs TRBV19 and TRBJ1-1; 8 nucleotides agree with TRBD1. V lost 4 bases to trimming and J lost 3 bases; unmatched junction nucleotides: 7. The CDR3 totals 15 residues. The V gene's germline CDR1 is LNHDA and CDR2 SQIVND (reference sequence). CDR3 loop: CASSRQGSADTEAFF. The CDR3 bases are TGTGCCAGTAGTAGACAGGGGTCCGCGGACACTGAAGCTTTCTTT.

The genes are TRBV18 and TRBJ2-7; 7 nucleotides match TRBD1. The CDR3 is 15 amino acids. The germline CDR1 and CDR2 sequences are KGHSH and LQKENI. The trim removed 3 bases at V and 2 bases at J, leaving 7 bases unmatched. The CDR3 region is CASSPVVTGPYEQYF. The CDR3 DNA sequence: TGTGCCAGCTCACCTGTGGTGACAGGGCCCTACGAGCAGTACTTC. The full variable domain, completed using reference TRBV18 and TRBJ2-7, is NAGVMQNPRHLVRRRGQEARLRCSPMKGHSHVYWYRQLPEEGLKFMVYLQKENIIDESGMPKERFSAEFPKEGPSILRIQQVVRGDSAAYFCASSPVVTGPYEQYFGPGTRLTVT.

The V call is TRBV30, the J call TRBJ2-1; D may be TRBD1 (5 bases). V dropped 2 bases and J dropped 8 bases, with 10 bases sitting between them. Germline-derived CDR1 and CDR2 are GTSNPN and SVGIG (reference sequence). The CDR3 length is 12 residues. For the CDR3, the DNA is TGTGCCTGGAGTCGACAGTTGGATGAGCAGTTCTTC. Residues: CAWSRQLDEQFF. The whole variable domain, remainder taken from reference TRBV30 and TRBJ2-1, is SQTIHQWPATLVQPVGSPLSLECTVEGTSNPNLYWYRQAAGRGLQLLFYSVGIGQISSEVPQNLSASRPQDRQFILSSKKLLLSDSGFYLCAWSRQLDEQFFGPGTRLTVL.

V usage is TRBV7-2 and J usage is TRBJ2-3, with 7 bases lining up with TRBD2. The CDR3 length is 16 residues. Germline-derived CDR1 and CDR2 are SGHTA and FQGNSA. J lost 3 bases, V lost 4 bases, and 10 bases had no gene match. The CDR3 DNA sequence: TGTGCCAGCAGCTGGTTGGGGCTAGCGGCGACAGATACGCAGTATTTT. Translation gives CASSWLGLAATDTQYF.

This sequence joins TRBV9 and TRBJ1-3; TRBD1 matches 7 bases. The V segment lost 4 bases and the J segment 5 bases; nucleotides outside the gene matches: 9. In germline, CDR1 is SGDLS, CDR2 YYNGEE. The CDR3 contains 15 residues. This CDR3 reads CASSPGDRGRNTIYF. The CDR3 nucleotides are TGTGCCAGCAGCCCGGGGGACAGAGGGAGAAACACCATATATTTT.